What follows are 26 T cell receptor beta chains derived from one specimen sequenced in a study of CD8+ T cells in alopecia areata. Sequencing relied on a cDNA template that was reverse transcribed from extracted RNA. Generated by immunoSEQ multiplex PCR, the TCRdb table keeps only in-frame clones and is missing some. The table has about 200,000 clones, more than 55% seen once. The sequenced sample was CD8+ T cells sorted from blood. Receptors originate from a human donor in good health.

This clone has a handful of counts. The V gene is TRBV7-9, the J gene TRBJ2-5; D may be TRBD1 (5 bases). The V and J ends lost 8 bases and 2 bases respectively, with 15 bases between them. The CDR3 contains 14 residues. CDR1 and CDR2 from the germline V gene are SEHNR and FQNEAQ (reference sequence). The CDR3 here is CASLSGRSQETQYF. For the CDR3, the DNA is TGTGCCAGCCTCTCAGGGCGGAGTCAAGAGACCCAGTACTTC.

The V and J genes are TRBV7-8 and TRBJ2-7, with 9 bases identical to TRBD2. The CDR3 loop spans 15 amino acids. J gave up 8 bases and V 0 bases, and 8 bases lay outside the gene matches. CDR1 and CDR2 from the germline V gene are SGHVS and FQNEAQ. In nucleotides, the CDR3 is TGTGCCAGCAGCTTAGCGCGGGGGGGAGCTCAACAGCAGTACTTC. This translates into CASSLARGGAQQQYF.

This clone was counted a few times. This chain uses TRBV29-1 with TRBJ2-3; D remains ambiguous. This CDR3 is built from 15 residues. From germline, CDR1 is SQVTM and CDR2 ANQGSEA. The ends were cut back, 5 bases at V and 5 bases at J, with 20 bases in the middle. The CDR3 loop is CSVYLERTRGDTQYF. The CDR3 DNA sequence: TGCAGCGTTTATCTCGAACGAACGCGAGGAGATACGCAGTATTTT.

The chain uses TRBV27 and TRBJ2-6; no clear D gene. The CDR3 contains 13 residues. Germline V gives CDR1 MNHEY, CDR2 SMNVEV (reference sequence). Trimming took off 8 bases at V and 0 bases at J, with 5 bases between the two ends. CDR3 sequence reads: CASGDSGANVLTF. CDR3 in DNA: TGTGCCAGCGGCGACTCTGGGGCCAACGTCCTGACTTTC.

J is TRBJ2-5 and V is TRBV29-1, with a possible D match to TRBD1 (7 bases). The DNA end lines up better with TRBJ2-7; the J call may be wrong. The V gene's germline CDR1 is SQVTM and CDR2 ANQGSEA. This CDR3 is built from 15 residues. The CDR3 DNA reads TGCAGCTGCCGAGGAGGGGGCCTAAGCTCCTACGAGCAGTACTTC. It yields the protein CSCRGGGLSSYEQYF.

The rearrangement uses TRBV11-2 and TRBJ2-3, with 9 bases fitting TRBD1. The CDR3 is 16 amino acids. The germline gives CDR1 SGHAT, CDR2 FQNNGV. Losses at the gene ends were 3 bases for V and 4 bases for J; bases not matched to a gene: 8. CDR3 residues: CASSFSGTGPADTQYF. CDR3 in DNA: TGTGCCAGCAGCTTCTCCGGGACAGGGCCAGCAGATACGCAGTATTTT.

This clone was recorded once. CDR3 nucleotides: TGTGCCAGCAGCTCACAGCTGGGGTACAATGAGCAGTTCTTC. Protein sequence: CASSSQLGYNEQFF. The chain has TRBV27 and TRBJ2-1, with D unresolved. Germline CDR1 MNHEY, CDR2 SMNVEV (reference sequence). Trimming took 6 bases from V and 4 from J, leaving 13 bases between them. The CDR3 extends over 14 amino acids.

The chain combines TRBV27 with TRBJ2-7; D unclear. Germline V gene lookup returns CDR1 MNHEY and CDR2 SMNVEV (reference sequence). This CDR3 spans 13 amino acids. The V and J ends lost 2 bases and 6 bases respectively, with 11 bases between them. The CDR3: CASSLQPLAEQYF. In DNA, the CDR3 is TGTGCCAGCAGTTTACAGCCGTTGGCCGAGCAGTACTTC.

This clone has more than one count but fewer than ten. The rearrangement links TRBV2 to TRBJ1-1; 7 bases fit TRBD1. Germline CDR1 reads SNHLY; CDR2 reads FYNNEI. The CDR3 runs to 13 residues. Germline trimming cut 7 bases from V and 1 base from J; bases unmatched to any gene: 3. CDR3 DNA sequence: TGTGCCAGCACCCACAGGGGGAACACTGAAGCTTTCTTT. It codes for CASTHRGNTEAFF.

The chain is built from TRBV7-6 and TRBJ1-1, with TRBD1 as a possible D gene (5 bases). This CDR3 is 16 amino acids long. V lost 5 bases to trimming and J lost 4 bases, with 20 bases between them. Germline CDR1 and CDR2: SGHVS and FNYEAQ. The CDR3 coding sequence is TGTGCCAGCAGCCCCGAACCCCAGGGCCCGGCCACTGAAGCTTTCTTT. This codes for CASSPEPQGPATEAFF.

The chain links TRBV9 to TRBJ2-5; D is possibly TRBD1 (6 bases). Per the germline V gene, CDR1 is SGDLS and CDR2 is YYNGEE. Trimming stripped 4 bases from V and 2 bases from J, with 12 bases between. The CDR3 is 14 amino acids. The CDR3 coding sequence is TGTGCCAGCAGCCTCAAGGACAGACAAGAGACCCAGTACTTC. It yields the protein CASSLKDRQETQYF. Full variable domain (missing parts from reference TRBV9 and TRBJ2-5): DSGVTQTPKHLITATGQRVTLRCSPRSGDLSVYWYQQSLDQGLQFLIQYYNGEERAKGNILERFSAQQFPDLHSELNLSSLELGDSALYFCASSLKDRQETQYFGPGTRLLVL.

The chain uses TRBV30 and TRBJ2-1, with D hard to call. Germline V gene sequence: CDR1 GTSNPN, CDR2 SVGIG (reference sequence). This CDR3 is built from 11 residues. V was clipped by 0 bases and J by 8 bases, with 5 bases between them. CDR3 region: CAWSVSDEQFF. The DNA of the CDR3 is TGTGCCTGGAGTGTGTCGGATGAGCAGTTCTTC.

This clone occurred a few times. The chain links TRBV11-2 to TRBJ1-2; D call uncertain. The CDR3 consists of 14 residues. Germline assignment: CDR1 SGHAT and CDR2 FQNNGV. V was trimmed by 3 bases and J by 2 bases, leaving 10 bases between them. CDR3 bases: TGTGCCAGCAGCTTGTTAGACCTAAACTATGGCTACACCTTC. It yields the protein CASSLLDLNYGYTF.

This clone showed up just a few times. The chain uses TRBV29-1 and TRBJ2-2; the D gene is possibly TRBD2 (5 bases). CDR1 and CDR2 from the germline V gene are SQVTM and ANQGSEA. Deletions cut 5 bases from V and 5 bases from J, with 6 bases between. The CDR3 is made up of 11 amino acids. DNA of the CDR3: TGCAGCGTTACTAGTACCGGGGAGCTGTTTTTT. This encodes CSVTSTGELFF.

The V and J genes are TRBV5-1 and TRBJ2-1; D might be TRBD2 (7 bases). The V gene lost 1 base and the J gene lost 8 bases, with 10 bases spanning the gap. Germline CDR1 SGHRS, CDR2 YFSETQ. The CDR3 runs 13 residues. CDR3 in DNA: TGCGCCAGCAGCTTGAAGGGGGGGCATGAGCAGTTCTTC. Amino acids: CASSLKGGHEQFF. The whole variable domain, filled in from reference TRBV5-1 and TRBJ2-1, reads KAGVTQTPRYLIKTRGQQVTLSCSPISGHRSVSWYQQTPGQGLQFLFEYFSETQRNKGNFPGRFSGRQFSNSRSEMNVSTLELGDSALYLCASSLKGGHEQFFGPGTRLTVL.

This clone came up a few times. The chain couples TRBV7-9 to TRBJ1-2, with a weak D call TRBD1 (5 bases). CDR1 and CDR2 from the germline V gene are SEHNR and FQNEAQ (reference sequence). V dropped 3 bases and J dropped 4 bases, with 12 bases sitting between them. This CDR3 has 14 residues. CDR3 in DNA: TGTGCCAGCAGCTTCGAGGGGAGGGTCTATGGCTACACCTTC. This sequence encodes CASSFEGRVYGYTF.

This chain connects TRBV25-1 to TRBJ2-1; possible D gene TRBD2, 5 bases. Per germline, CDR1 MGHDK and CDR2 SYGVNS. V lost 2 bases, J lost 0 bases, and 14 bases lay in between. The CDR3 runs to 17 residues. CDR3 nucleotide sequence: TGTGCCAGCAGTGAACCACAACTGGGGAGCTCCTACAATGAGCAGTTCTTC. Translated, it gives CASSEPQLGSSYNEQFF. Complete variable domain (other parts from reference TRBV25-1 and TRBJ2-1): EADIYQTPRYLVIGTGKKITLECSQTMGHDKMYWYQQDPGMELHLIHYSYGVNSTEKGDLSSESTVSRIRTEHFPLTLESARPSHTSQYLCASSEPQLGSSYNEQFFGPGTRLTVL.

This chain uses TRBV9 with TRBJ1-2; D not resolved. The V end lost 4 bases, the J end lost 3 bases, and 7 bases lay between the germline ends. This CDR3 is 12 amino acids long. CDR1 SGDLS and CDR2 YYNGEE come from the germline V gene. The CDR3 loop is CASSPPDYGYTF. The CDR3 region has the DNA TGTGCCAGCAGCCCGCCAGACTATGGCTACACCTTC.

The chain is built from TRBV13 and TRBJ1-2; the D gene is possibly TRBD1 (6 bases). Germline CDR1 and CDR2: PRHDT and FYEKMQ (reference sequence). CDR3 size: 14 residues. The V gene lost 4 bases and the J gene lost 4 bases, with 13 bases spanning the gap. Written as DNA, the CDR3 is TGTGCCAGCAGCTCTAGGGGGTTTTTCTATGGCTACACCTTC. Residues: CASSSRGFFYGYTF.

The gene calls are TRBV7-9 and TRBJ1-1; a weak D match, TRBD1 (5 bases). The CDR3 is 15 residues long. Deletions cut 4 bases from V and 4 bases from J, with 16 bases between. The germline gives CDR1 SEHNR, CDR2 FQNEAQ (reference sequence). CDR3 loop: CASSSAGSRSTEAFF. DNA for the CDR3: TGTGCCAGCAGCTCCGCAGGGAGTCGGAGCACTGAAGCTTTCTTT.

V is TRBV4-1 and J is TRBJ2-5, with TRBD2 matching 9 bases. This CDR3 contains 16 residues. The ends lost 1 base at V and 4 bases at J; junction bases unmatched: 7. Germline CDR1 MGHRA, CDR2 YSYEKL. The CDR3 loop is CASSQVQGGGGETQYF. Written as DNA, the CDR3 is TGCGCCAGCAGCCAAGTACAGGGCGGGGGGGGAGAGACCCAGTACTTC.

This clone was counted a single time. The V call is TRBV5-6, the J call TRBJ1-5, with D uncertain. Trimming took off 3 bases at V and 4 bases at J, with 8 bases between the two ends. Germline V CDR1 and CDR2: SGHDT, YYEEEE. CDR3 length: 13 amino acids. The CDR3 loop reads CASSYTGNQPQHF. The DNA of the CDR3 is TGTGCCAGCAGCTACACGGGGAATCAGCCCCAGCATTTT.

This clone was seen once. The gene calls are TRBV11-1 and TRBJ2-7; a weak D match, TRBD2 (6 bases). CDR3 size: 15 residues. The V end lost 5 bases, the J end lost 2 bases, and 16 bases lay between the germline ends. The germline CDR1 and CDR2 sequences are SGHAT and FQDESV (reference sequence). The CDR3 sequence is CASSGRDWPPYEQYF. CDR3 DNA sequence: TGTGCCAGCAGCGGCCGGGACTGGCCTCCCTACGAGCAGTACTTC.

In this sample, this clone turned up once. The chain recombines TRBV30 with TRBJ2-1; D tentatively fits TRBD1 or TRBD2 (5 bases each). Trimming shortened V by 4 bases and J by 8 bases, and 15 bases separated the two germline ends. Germline assignment: CDR1 GTSNPN and CDR2 SVGIG (reference sequence). CDR3 length: 13 amino acids. This chain's CDR3 is CAWNGGQGDEQFF. In DNA, the CDR3 is TGTGCCTGGAACGGCGGGCAAGGGGATGAGCAGTTCTTC.

The chain carries TRBV6-5 and TRBJ2-7; 7 bases are a match to TRBD1. Trimming removed 5 bases from V and 3 bases from J; junction bases left unmatched: 4. CDR3 length: 13 residues. Germline assignment: CDR1 MNHEY and CDR2 SVGAGI. In DNA, the CDR3 is TGTGCCAGCAGTCCAACAGGGGTCTACGAGCAGTACTTC. Translation gives CASSPTGVYEQYF.

This clone has only a few counts. This rearrangement joins TRBV7-8 to TRBJ2-1; D gene uncertain. The length of the CDR3 is 15 residues. Germline V gene data show CDR1 as SGHVS and CDR2 as FQNEAQ. Trimming left V 5 bases short and J 5 bases short, with 16 bases between. The CDR3 is CASSPLGSRNNEQFF. CDR3 coding DNA: TGTGCCAGCAGCCCTTTGGGGTCTCGGAACAATGAGCAGTTCTTC. Full variable domain (outside the CDR3, taken from reference TRBV7-8 and TRBJ2-1): GAGVSQSPRYKVAKRGQDVALRCDPISGHVSLFWYQQALGQGPEFLTYFQNEAQLDKSGLPSDRFFAERPEGSVSTLKIQRTQQEDSAVYLCASSPLGSRNNEQFFGPGTRLTVL.